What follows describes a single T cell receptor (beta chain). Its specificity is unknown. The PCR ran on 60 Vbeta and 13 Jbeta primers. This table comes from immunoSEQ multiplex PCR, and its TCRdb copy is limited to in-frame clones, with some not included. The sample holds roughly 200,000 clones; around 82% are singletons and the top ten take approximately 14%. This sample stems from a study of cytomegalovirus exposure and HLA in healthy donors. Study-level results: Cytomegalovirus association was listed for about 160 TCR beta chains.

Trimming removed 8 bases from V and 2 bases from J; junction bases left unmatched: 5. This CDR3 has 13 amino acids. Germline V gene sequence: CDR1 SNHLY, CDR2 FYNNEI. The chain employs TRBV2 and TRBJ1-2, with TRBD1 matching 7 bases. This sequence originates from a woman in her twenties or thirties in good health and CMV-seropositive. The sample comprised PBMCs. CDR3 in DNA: TGTGCCAGCGGTGGGGACAGCAACTATGGCTACACCTTC. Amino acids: CASGGDSNYGYTF. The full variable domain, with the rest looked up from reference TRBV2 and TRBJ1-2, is EPEVTQTPSHQVTQMGQEVILRCVPISNHLYFYWYRQILGQKVEFLVSFYNNEISEKSEIFDDQFSVERPDGSNFTLKIRSTKLEDSAMYFCASGGDSNYGYTFGSGTRLTVV.